Listed below are T cell receptor beta chains from one sample, sequenced in a study of PD-L1 blockade in urothelial cancer. Only in-frame clones appear in the TCRdb table, and some are missing; sequencing was by immunoSEQ multiplex PCR. The sample carries some 20,000 clones, 70% to 90% recorded once. Specimen: PBMCs, collected around atezolizumab (anti-PD-L1) treatment. Receptors originate from a man between 70 and 80 years old with urothelial cancer. Both conserved end residues are part of each CDR3. D genes are given only for firm matches. Rows may omit the clone size; those that give it use once, few, many or a size class.

V gene	clone size	D gene	CDR3 length	J gene	CDR3 protein	CDR3 DNA
TRBV7-9	once	NA	14	TRBJ2-3	CASSWGQTTDTQYF	TGTGCCAGCAGCTGGGGACAAACCACAGATACGCAGTATTTT
TRBV5-1	NA	TRBD1	15	TRBJ1-2	CASSPGTGSYDGYTF	TGCGCCAGCAGCCCTGGGACAGGGAGTTACGATGGCTACACCTTC
TRBV10-3	NA	NA	13	TRBJ1-2	CAITQGGNYGYTF	TGTGCCATTACACAGGGTGGCAACTATGGCTACACCTTC
TRBV27	NA	NA	17	TRBJ2-3	CASSLSTRTTGTDTQYF	TGTGCCAGCAGTTTATCGACCAGGACAACTGGGACAGATACGCAGTATTTT
TRBV6-5	NA	NA	14	TRBJ1-2	CASSYFRGSNGYTF	TGTGCCAGCAGTTACTTTAGGGGAAGTAATGGCTACACCTTC
TRBV7-2	once	NA	15	TRBJ1-5	CASSLAVVGNQPQHF	TGTGCCAGCAGCTTAGCTGTAGTTGGCAATCAGCCCCAGCATTTT
TRBV6-1	NA	TRBD1	14	TRBJ2-7	CASSVPGQGREQYF	TGTGCCAGCAGCGTCCCGGGACAGGGTCGCGAGCAGTACTTC
TRBV5-4	few	TRBD1	14	TRBJ1-2	CASNAGQGMDGYTF	TGTGCCAGCAACGCCGGACAGGGGATGGATGGCTACACCTTC
TRBV28	NA	TRBD1	15	TRBJ1-1	CASGGDRSSFTEAFF	TGTGCCAGCGGGGGGGACAGGTCCTCGTTCACTGAAGCTTTCTTT
TRBV6-1	NA	TRBD2	17	TRBJ2-3	CASSAWSGLASTDTQYF	TGTGCCAGCAGTGCCTGGTCAGGACTAGCGAGCACAGATACGCAGTATTTT
TRBV28	NA	TRBD1	16	TRBJ2-7	CASSPLLGGESYEQYF	TGTGCCAGCAGTCCCCTTTTAGGGGGCGAATCCTACGAGCAGTACTTC
TRBV7-9	NA	NA	15	TRBJ2-5	CASSETYRADETQYF	TGTGCCAGCAGCGAAACCTACAGGGCGGATGAGACCCAGTACTTC
TRBV6-5	NA	TRBD2	15	TRBJ2-2	CASSPTSGSTGELFF	TGTGCCAGCAGTCCGACTAGCGGGAGCACCGGGGAGCTGTTTTTT
TRBV7-2	NA	TRBD1	15	TRBJ2-7	CASSLAGTVTYEQYF	TGTGCCAGCAGCTTAGCCGGGACAGTTACCTACGAGCAGTACTTC